One TCR beta chain is described in this entry. The sample comes from a study of blood T cell repertoires in COVID-19. Clones were read by immunoSEQ multiplex PCR, and TCRdb kept only the in-frame ones, dropping some. The data hold roughly 330,000 clones, with roughly 90% observed a single time. The TCR comes from a woman aged 50 to 60 with active or convalescent COVID-19. The sequencing input was peripheral blood.

CDR3 in amino acids: CASSLQGLYTEAFF. The CDR3 DNA follows: TGTGCCAGTAGCCTACAGGGGTTGTACACTGAAGCTTTCTTT. The chain employs TRBV19 and TRBJ1-1; 7 positions agree with TRBD1. The CDR3 runs to 14 residues. The V gene's germline CDR1 is LNHDA and CDR2 SQIVND (reference sequence). Germline trimming cut 6 bases from V and 3 bases from J; bases unmatched to any gene: 7.